This T cell receptor (beta chain) was captured in a study of blood T cell repertoires in COVID-19. Study at large: Collection of acute and convalescent COVID-19 samples took place in the United States, Italy and Spain.

V dropped 3 bases and J dropped 4 bases, with 4 bases sitting between them. Germline CDR1 reads LNHNV; CDR2 reads YYDKDF (reference sequence). The CDR3 extends over 12 amino acids. Clones were sequenced by immunoSEQ multiplex PCR, and TCRdb holds only the in-frame ones, with some missing. Here the sample spans 50,000 or so clones, over 80% being singletons. The receptor comes from a man aged 70-80 years with acute or convalescent COVID-19. J is TRBJ2-1 and V is TRBV15, with no clear D. The specimen sequenced was peripheral blood. DNA of the CDR3: TGTGCCACCAGCAGCAGGTACAATGAGCAGTTCTTC. Translating it yields CATSSRYNEQFF.